Listed below are T cell receptor beta chains from one sample, sequenced in a study of long-term antiretroviral therapy in people with HIV. The data were produced by immunoSEQ multiplex PCR, yet TCRdb's version contains in-frame clones alone and is incomplete. The sample carries under 45,000 clones, around 83% recorded once. Sample: unsorted PBMCs, taken 3.1 years after starting antiretroviral therapy. The receptors originated from a woman aged 45-65 years with HIV. Each CDR3 is given with its conserved first and last residue. The D gene is left open where the match is weak. Size is stated for part of the rows, as once, few or many counts, or as a class when the clone is expanded.

TRBV7-9	TRBD1	.	TRBJ1-2	TGTGCCAGCAGCCCATTAGGACAGGGAGACTATGGCTACACCTTC	CASSPLGQGDYGYTF
TRBV19	.	once	TRBJ1-1	TGTGCCACCAGACGTTTGGCTGAAGCTTTCTTT	CATRRLAEAFF
TRBV19	.	.	TRBJ2-1	TGTGCCAGTAGTATCGGCCTGGACTCCTACAATGAGCAGTTCTTC	CASSIGLDSYNEQFF
TRBV29-1	TRBD1	.	TRBJ1-4	TGCAGCGTACAGGGGGCTGTTAATGAAAAACTGTTTTTT	CSVQGAVNEKLFF
TRBV2	TRBD2	.	TRBJ2-3	TGTGCCAGCAGCCCCGCCGGGGGGGCAGATACGCAGTATTTT	CASSPAGGADTQYF
TRBV2	.	few	TRBJ1-3	TGTGCCAGCAGTGGCACAGCGCTCTCTGGAAACACCATATATTTT	CASSGTALSGNTIYF
TRBV29-1	.	.	TRBJ2-1	TGCAGCGTGAGGCCGTGGGGACCGAGGGGCAATGAGCAGTTCTTC	CSVRPWGPRGNEQFF
TRBV7-9	.	.	TRBJ1-5	TGTGCCAGCAGCCCCGGCGCTCCAGGACGGAATCAGCCCCAGCATTTT	CASSPGAPGRNQPQHF
TRBV4-1	.	.	TRBJ2-2	TGCGCCAGCAGCCAGGAGGGACAGCGAAACACCGGGGAGCTGTTTTTT	CASSQEGQRNTGELFF
TRBV6-5	TRBD1	.	TRBJ1-2	TGTGCCAGCAGTAGCCGCACCAGGGGGACGATCACCTTC	CASSSRTRGTITF
TRBV29-1	.	.	TRBJ1-1	TGCAGCGCCGCCGGGGACTACATGAACACTGAAGCTTTCTTT	CSAAGDYMNTEAFF
TRBV7-2	.	.	TRBJ1-3	TGTGCCAGCAGCTTAGCGCAAGAGTCAATCATATATTTT	CASSLAQESIIYF
TRBV5-6	.	.	TRBJ1-2	TGTGCCAGCGCCCGGGTGGGGACTGACTATGGCTACACCTTC	CASARVGTDYGYTF
TRBV5-1	.	.	TRBJ2-3	TGCGCCAGCAGCTTGGAGGGCGGATCCACAGATACGCAGTATTTT	CASSLEGGSTDTQYF
TRBV30	.	.	TRBJ1-5	TGTGCCTGGAGTGTTGGTTCTAATCAGCCCCAGCATTTT	CAWSVGSNQPQHF
TRBV5-4	TRBD2	.	TRBJ2-3	TGTGCCAGCAGCTTCGGGACTAGCCCCCTGACAGATACGCAGTATTTT	CASSFGTSPLTDTQYF
TRBV7-8	.	.	TRBJ1-2	TGTGCCAGCAGCTTAGCGAGCAGGGAGGATGGCTACACCTTC	CASSLASREDGYTF
TRBV11-2	.	.	TRBJ2-7	TGTGCCAGCAGCTCCCCCAGGGTTGAAAGAGGCGAGCAGTACTTC	CASSSPRVERGEQYF